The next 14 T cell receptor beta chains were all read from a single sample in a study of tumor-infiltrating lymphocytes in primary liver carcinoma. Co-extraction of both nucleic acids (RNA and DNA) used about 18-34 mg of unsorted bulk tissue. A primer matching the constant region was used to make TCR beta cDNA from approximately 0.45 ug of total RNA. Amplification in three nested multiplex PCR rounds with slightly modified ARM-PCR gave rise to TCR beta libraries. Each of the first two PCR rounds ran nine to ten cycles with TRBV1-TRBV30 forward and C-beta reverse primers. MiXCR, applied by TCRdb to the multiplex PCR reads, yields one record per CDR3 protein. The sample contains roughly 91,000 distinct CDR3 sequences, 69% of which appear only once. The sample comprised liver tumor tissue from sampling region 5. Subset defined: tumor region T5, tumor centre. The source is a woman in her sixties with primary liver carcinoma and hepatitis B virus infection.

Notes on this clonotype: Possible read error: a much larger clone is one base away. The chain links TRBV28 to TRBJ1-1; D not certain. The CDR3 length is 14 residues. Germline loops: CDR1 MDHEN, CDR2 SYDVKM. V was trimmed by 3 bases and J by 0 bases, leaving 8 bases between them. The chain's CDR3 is CASSFGRLNTEAFF. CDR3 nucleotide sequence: TGTGCCAGCAGTTTTGGGAGGCTGAACACTGAAGCTTTCTTT. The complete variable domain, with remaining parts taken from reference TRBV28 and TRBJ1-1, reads DVKVTQSSRYLVKRTGEKVFLECVQDMDHENMFWYRQDPGLGLRLIYFSYDVKMKEKGDIPEGYSVSREKKERFSLILESASTNQTSMYLCASSFGRLNTEAFFGQGTRLTVV.

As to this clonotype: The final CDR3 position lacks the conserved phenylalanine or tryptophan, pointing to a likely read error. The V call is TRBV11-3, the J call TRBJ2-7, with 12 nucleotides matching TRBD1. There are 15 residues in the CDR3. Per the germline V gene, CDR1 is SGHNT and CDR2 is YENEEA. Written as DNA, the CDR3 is TGTGTCAGCAGCCCCGGGACAGGGGGCAGCTACGAGCAGTACCTC. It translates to CVSSPGTGGSYEQYL.

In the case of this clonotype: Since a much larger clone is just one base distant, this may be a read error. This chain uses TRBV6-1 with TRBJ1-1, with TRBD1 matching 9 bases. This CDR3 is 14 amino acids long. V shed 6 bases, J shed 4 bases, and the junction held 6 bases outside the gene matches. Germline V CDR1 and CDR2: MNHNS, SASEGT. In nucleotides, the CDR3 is TGTGCCAGCAGGGTCGGGACAGGGCCCACTGAAGCTTTCTTT. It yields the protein CASRVGTGPTEAFF.

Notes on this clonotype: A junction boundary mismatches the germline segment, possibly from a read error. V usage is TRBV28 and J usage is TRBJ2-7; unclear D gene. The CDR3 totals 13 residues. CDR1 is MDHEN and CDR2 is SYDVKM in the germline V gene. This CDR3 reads CASSWSESHEQYF. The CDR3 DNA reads TGTGCCAGCAGTTGGTCCGAGTCGCACGAGCAATACTTC.

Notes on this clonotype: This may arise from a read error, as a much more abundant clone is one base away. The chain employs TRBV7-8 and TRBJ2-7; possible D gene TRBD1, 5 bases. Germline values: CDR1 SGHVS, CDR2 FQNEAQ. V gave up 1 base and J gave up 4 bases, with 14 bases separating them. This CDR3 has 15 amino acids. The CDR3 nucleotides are TGTGCCAGCAGCTTAGGTCAGGGTAATGGTTACGAGCAGTACTTC. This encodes CASSLGQGNGYEQYF.

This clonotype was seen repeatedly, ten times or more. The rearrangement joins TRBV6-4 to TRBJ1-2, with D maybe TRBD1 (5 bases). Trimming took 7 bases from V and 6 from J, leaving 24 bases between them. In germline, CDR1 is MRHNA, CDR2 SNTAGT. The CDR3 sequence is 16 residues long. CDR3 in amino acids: CASTPDQGEGIHGYTF. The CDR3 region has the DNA TGTGCCAGCACTCCTGACCAGGGTGAGGGTATACATGGCTACACCTTC.

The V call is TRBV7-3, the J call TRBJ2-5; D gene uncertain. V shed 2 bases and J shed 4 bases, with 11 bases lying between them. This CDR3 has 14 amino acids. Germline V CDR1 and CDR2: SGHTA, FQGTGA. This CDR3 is CASSLSSRSETQYF. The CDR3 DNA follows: TGTGCCAGCAGCTTATCATCTAGATCAGAGACCCAGTACTTC.

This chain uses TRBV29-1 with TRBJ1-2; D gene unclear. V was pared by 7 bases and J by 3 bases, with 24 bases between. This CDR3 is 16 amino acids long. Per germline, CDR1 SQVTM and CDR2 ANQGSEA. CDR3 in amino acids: CSDEILNLAQDYGYTF. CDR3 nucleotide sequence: TGCAGCGATGAGATTCTTAACCTAGCTCAAGACTATGGCTACACCTTC.

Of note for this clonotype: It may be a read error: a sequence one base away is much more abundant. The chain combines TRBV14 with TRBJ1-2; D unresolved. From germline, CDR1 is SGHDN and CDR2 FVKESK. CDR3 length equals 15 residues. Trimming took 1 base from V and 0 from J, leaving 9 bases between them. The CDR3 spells CASSQAVGANYGYTF. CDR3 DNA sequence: TGTGCCAGCAGCCAAGCGGTAGGAGCTAACTATGGCTACACCTTC.

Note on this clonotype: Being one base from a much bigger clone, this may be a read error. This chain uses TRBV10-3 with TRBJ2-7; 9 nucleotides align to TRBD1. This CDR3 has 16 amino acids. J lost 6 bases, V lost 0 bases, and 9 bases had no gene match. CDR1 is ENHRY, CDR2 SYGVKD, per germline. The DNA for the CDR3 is TGTGCCATCAGTGAGTCAGTGGGACAGGGAGCCTGCGAGCAGTACTTC. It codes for CAISESVGQGACEQYF.

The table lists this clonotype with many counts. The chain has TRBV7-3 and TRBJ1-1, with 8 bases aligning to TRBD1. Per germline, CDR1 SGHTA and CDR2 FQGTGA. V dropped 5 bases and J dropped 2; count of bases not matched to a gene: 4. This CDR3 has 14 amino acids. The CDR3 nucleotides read TGTGCCAGCAGCGTAGACAGGGGTAACACTGAAGCTTTCTTT. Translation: CASSVDRGNTEAFF.

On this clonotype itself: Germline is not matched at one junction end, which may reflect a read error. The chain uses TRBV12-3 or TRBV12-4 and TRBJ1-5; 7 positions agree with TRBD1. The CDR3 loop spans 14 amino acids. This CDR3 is CAISPWDSNQPQHF. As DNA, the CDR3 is TGTGCCATCAGTCCGTGGGACAGCAATCAGCCCCAGCATTTC.

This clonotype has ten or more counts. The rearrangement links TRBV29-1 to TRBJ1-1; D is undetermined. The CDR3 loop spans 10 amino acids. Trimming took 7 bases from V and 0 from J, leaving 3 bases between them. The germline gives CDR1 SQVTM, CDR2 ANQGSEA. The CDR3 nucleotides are TGCAGCGGATTGAACACTGAAGCTTTCTTT. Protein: CSGLNTEAFF. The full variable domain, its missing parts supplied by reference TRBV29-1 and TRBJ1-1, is SAVISQKPSRDICQRGTSLTIQCQVDSQVTMMFWYRQQPGQSLTLIATANQGSEATYESGFVIDKFPISRPNLTFSTLTVSNMSPEDSSIYLCSGLNTEAFFGQGTRLTVV.

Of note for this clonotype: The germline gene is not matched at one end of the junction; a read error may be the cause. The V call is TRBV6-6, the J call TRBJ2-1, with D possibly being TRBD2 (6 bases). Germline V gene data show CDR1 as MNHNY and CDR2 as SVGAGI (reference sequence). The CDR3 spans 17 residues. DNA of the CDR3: TGTGTCAACAGTTACGCGGCGGGATGTACCTCCTACAATGAGCAGTTCTTT. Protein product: CVNSYAAGCTSYNEQFF.